These 26 T cell receptor beta chains originate from one sample sequenced in a study of blood T cell repertoires in COVID-19. The table came from immunoSEQ multiplex PCR; TCRdb's copy has only in-frame clones and leaves some out. The sample consists of 60,000 or so clones, around 89% of them appearing once. Sequenced input: peripheral blood. These receptors originate from a man aged 60-69 years with acute or convalescent COVID-19.

The rearrangement uses TRBV4-1 and TRBJ1-3; D is unclear. V was cut by 8 bases and J by 0 bases, with 11 bases left in between. In germline, CDR1 is MGHRA, CDR2 YSYEKL. The CDR3 totals 14 residues. CDR3 loop: CASRDLSSGNTIYF. CDR3 nucleotide sequence: TGCGCCAGCCGAGACTTGAGCTCTGGAAACACCATATATTTT.

This chain links TRBV7-2 with TRBJ2-7; D is perhaps TRBD1 (5 bases). The V gene's germline CDR1 is SGHTA and CDR2 FQGNSA. V was pared by 5 bases and J by 7 bases, with 18 bases between. The CDR3 runs 14 residues. CDR3 region: CASSTRLLDREQYF. Written as DNA, the CDR3 is TGTGCCAGCAGCACACGACTCCTAGACAGAGAGCAGTACTTC.

This clone was recorded a few times. The V and J genes are TRBV7-8 and TRBJ1-5, with TRBD1 as a possible D gene (5 bases). V was shortened by 5 bases and J by 2 bases, with 13 bases between the two germline ends. This CDR3 is built from 15 residues. CDR1 is SGHVS and CDR2 is FQNEAQ in the germline V gene. The CDR3 spells CASSQGRGGNQPQHF. The CDR3 DNA is TGTGCCAGCAGCCAGGGCCGGGGGGGCAATCAGCCCCAGCATTTT.

The chain links TRBV29-1 to TRBJ2-3; TRBD1 aligns across 7 bases. The CDR3 runs to 13 residues. Trimming cost V 7 bases and J 2 bases; bases outside gene matches: 6. Germline loops: CDR1 SQVTM, CDR2 ANQGSEA. CDR3 nucleotide sequence: TGCAGCGAGGGGGACAGTATCACAGATACGCAGTATTTT. It translates to CSEGDSITDTQYF.

This clone was seen a single time. The chain is built from TRBV10-2 and TRBJ2-1, with TRBD2 as a possible D gene (5 bases). The V end was cut by 6 bases, the J end by 8 bases, with 20 bases between. Germline values: CDR1 WSHSY, CDR2 SAAADI. CDR3 size: 15 residues. CDR3 nucleotide sequence: TGCGCCAGCAGAGAGATTTTGCTCCGAGGGTATGAGCAGTTCTTC. This translates into CASREILLRGYEQFF.

The chain recombines TRBV7-9 with TRBJ1-1; 9 bases line up with TRBD1. The CDR3 contains 14 residues. V gave up 4 bases and J gave up 10 bases; unmatched junction bases: 10. The germline V gene has CDR1 SEHNR and CDR2 FQNEAQ (reference sequence). Here the CDR3 DNA reads TGTGCCAGCAGCTCGGGACAGGGAAGAGAATCAGCTTTCTTT. Protein product: CASSSGQGRESAFF.

The chain uses TRBV6-5 and TRBJ1-1; D might be TRBD1 (5 bases). CDR1 is MNHEY, CDR2 SVGAGI, per germline. The CDR3 covers 14 residues. Between the trimmed V and J ends, which lost 7 bases and 9 bases, there was a span of 21 bases. The CDR3 DNA sequence: TGTGCCAGCACCCCGGGGGGAGGGTGGCAGCAAGCTTTCTTT. The encoded protein is CASTPGGGWQQAFF.

This clone was observed once. The chain joins TRBV5-8 to TRBJ1-1; D gene uncertain. V was shortened by 5 bases and J by 1 base, with 12 bases between the two germline ends. The CDR3 runs 14 residues. Germline lookup yields CDR1 SGHTS and CDR2 YDEGEE. The CDR3 coding sequence is TGTGCCAGCAGAACTATACTACCGAACACTGAAGCTTTCTTT. It encodes CASRTILPNTEAFF.

As to this clone: The identical CDR3 is also encoded by other nucleotide sequences in the sample. The rearrangement joins TRBV4-1 to TRBJ2-7; TRBD2 matches at 9 bases. Germline V gene lookup returns CDR1 MGHRA and CDR2 YSYEKL. J was trimmed by 3 bases and V by 1 base; bases with no gene match: 7. This CDR3 has 16 residues. Written as DNA, the CDR3 is TGCGCCAGCAGCCAAGCCGGGGCGGGGGGGCGCTACGAGCAGTACTTC. Protein product: CASSQAGAGGRYEQYF.

This clone was counted only a few times. The chain uses TRBV6-1 and TRBJ1-6; 9 bases agree with TRBD1. Germline CDR1 reads MNHNS; CDR2 reads SASEGT. With V trimmed by 3 bases and J by 9 bases, 6 bases remained unmatched. The CDR3 consists of 15 residues. CDR3 DNA sequence: TGTGCCAGCAGTGAGAGGGGACAGGGCGCTTCACCCCTCCACTTT. Encoded protein: CASSERGQGASPLHF.

The rearrangement joins TRBV2 to TRBJ1-3, with no clear D. Trimming took off 4 bases at V and 0 bases at J, with 13 bases between the two ends. CDR1 and CDR2 (germline): SNHLY, FYNNEI. The CDR3 consists of 16 residues. Written as DNA, the CDR3 is TGTGCCAGCAGTGTTAATCGGGAAATCTCTGGAAACACCATATATTTT. Translation: CASSVNREISGNTIYF.

This chain connects TRBV6-6 to TRBJ2-6; perhaps TRBD2 as D (5 bases). Per the germline V gene, CDR1 is MNHNY and CDR2 is SVGAGI (reference sequence). Between the trimmed V and J ends, which lost 2 bases and 2 bases, there was a span of 10 bases. The CDR3 has 16 residues. The CDR3 spells CASSYPDLAGANVLTF. Written as DNA, the CDR3 is TGTGCCAGCAGTTACCCGGACTTGGCTGGGGCCAACGTCCTGACTTTC.

The chain joins TRBV7-2 to TRBJ2-7, with 10 nucleotides matching TRBD1. This CDR3 spans 16 amino acids. Trimming at V came to 5 bases and at J to 3 bases, leaving 10 bases not matched to a gene. CDR1 is SGHTA, CDR2 FQGNSA, per germline. For the CDR3, the DNA is TGTGCCAGCAGCGGACGACAGGGGGCGAAGGGCTACGAGCAGTACTTC. Translating it yields CASSGRQGAKGYEQYF.

This chain links TRBV6-2 or TRBV6-3 with TRBJ1-1; the D gene is possibly TRBD1 (6 bases). V lost 6 bases to trimming and J lost 6 bases, with 20 bases between them. The CDR3 has 15 amino acids. CDR1 and CDR2 from the germline V gene are MNHEY and SVGEGT. The CDR3 sequence is CASSQAVLRGPEAFF. CDR3 coding DNA: TGTGCCAGCAGCCAAGCCGTCCTCAGGGGCCCTGAAGCTTTCTTT.

The gene calls are TRBV7-9 and TRBJ1-6; 10 nucleotides match TRBD1. V lost 5 bases to trimming and J lost 7 bases; unmatched junction nucleotides: 8. Germline V CDR1 and CDR2: SEHNR, FQNEAQ (reference sequence). The CDR3 consists of 16 residues. This chain's CDR3 is CASSKDRGLGNSPLHF. DNA for the CDR3: TGTGCCAGCAGCAAAGACAGGGGGCTCGGCAATTCACCCCTCCACTTT.

The chain recombines TRBV9 with TRBJ1-5; D is undetermined. V dropped 5 bases and J dropped 4 bases, with 13 bases sitting between them. The CDR3 sequence is 14 residues long. Germline V lookup: CDR1 SGDLS, CDR2 YYNGEE. The CDR3 sequence is CASSPVGGNQPQHF. DNA of the CDR3: TGTGCCAGCAGTCCCGTGGGAGGGAATCAGCCCCAGCATTTT.

The genes are TRBV2 and TRBJ1-2; TRBD1 matches at 9 bases. Germline lookup yields CDR1 SNHLY and CDR2 FYNNEI. The trim removed 3 bases at V and 4 bases at J, leaving 3 bases unmatched. This CDR3 contains 14 residues. The CDR3 coding sequence is TGTGCCAGCAGTGACCAGGACAGGGGCTATGGCTACACCTTC. As protein: CASSDQDRGYGYTF. Based on the CDR3 plus reference TRBV2 and TRBJ1-2, the full variable domain is EPEVTQTPSHQVTQMGQEVILRCVPISNHLYFYWYRQILGQKVEFLVSFYNNEISEKSEIFDDQFSVERPDGSNFTLKIRSTKLEDSAMYFCASSDQDRGYGYTFGSGTRLTVV.

The chain joins TRBV24-1 to TRBJ2-3, with D maybe TRBD1 (6 bases). CDR3 length: 16 residues. V shed 1 base and J shed 5 bases, with 15 bases lying between them. The germline V gene encodes CDR1 KGHDR and CDR2 SFDVKD. The CDR3: CATSDLTGKTRDTQYF. As DNA, the CDR3 is TGTGCCACCAGTGATTTAACAGGGAAGACGAGAGATACGCAGTATTTT.

The gene calls are TRBV10-1 and TRBJ1-1; 7 bases match TRBD1. V lost 7 bases and J lost 3; bases outside the gene matches: 2. The CDR3 is made up of 12 amino acids. CDR1 and CDR2 (germline): WNHNN, SYGVQD (reference sequence). The CDR3 loop is CASNTGDTEAFF. The CDR3, as DNA: TGCGCCAGCAATACAGGGGACACTGAAGCTTTCTTT.

V and J are TRBV18 and TRBJ1-1; 8 bases are shared with TRBD1. This CDR3 comprises 17 residues. Germline V gene sequence: CDR1 KGHSH, CDR2 LQKENI. J was trimmed by 5 bases and V by 3 bases; bases with no gene match: 14. The CDR3 DNA reads TGTGCCAGCTCACCGCCCCCGACCGCAGGGGGCAGAACTGAAGCTTTCTTT. Its translation is CASSPPPTAGGRTEAFF.

V gene TRBV27 combines with J gene TRBJ2-1; D uncertain. The V gene lost 3 bases and the J gene lost 0 bases, with 6 bases spanning the gap. From germline, CDR1 is MNHEY and CDR2 SMNVEV (reference sequence). This CDR3 has 14 residues. Written as DNA, the CDR3 is TGTGCCAGCAGTTTTTTAATCTCCTACAATGAGCAGTTCTTC. Its translation: CASSFLISYNEQFF.

This chain links TRBV27 with TRBJ1-1, with a tentative D call TRBD1 (6 bases). V dropped 6 bases and J dropped 10 bases, with 15 bases sitting between them. Germline CDR1 and CDR2: MNHEY and SMNVEV (reference sequence). CDR3 length: 12 amino acids. CDR3 region: CASSSPTGRAFF. The CDR3 DNA follows: TGTGCCAGCAGCTCCCCTACAGGGAGAGCTTTCTTT.

The J gene is TRBJ1-1, the V gene TRBV7-9, with a tentative D call TRBD1 (5 bases). V lost 1 base to trimming and J lost 6 bases, with 9 bases between them. The CDR3 runs to 13 residues. Germline values: CDR1 SEHNR, CDR2 FQNEAQ (reference sequence). The DNA of the CDR3 is TGTGCCAGCAGCTTAGAGCTGGGGCCTGAAGCTTTCTTT. It encodes CASSLELGPEAFF.

This clone was seen only a few times. The J gene is TRBJ2-1, the V gene TRBV30; maybe TRBD2 (5 bases). The CDR3 loop spans 12 amino acids. Germline CDR1 and CDR2: GTSNPN and SVGIG (reference sequence). V gave up 4 bases and J gave up 6 bases, with 10 bases separating them. The CDR3 bases are TGTGCCTGGACACGCGGGTTCAATGAGCAGTTCTTC. This gives the protein CAWTRGFNEQFF.

This clone is a singleton in its sample. The CDR3 here is CASSNQGLGYGYTF. The CDR3 DNA reads as TGTGCCAGCAGTAACCAGGGGCTAGGCTATGGCTACACCTTC. The chain carries TRBV2 and TRBJ1-2, with D possibly matching TRBD1 (6 bases). Germline V gene data show CDR1 as SNHLY and CDR2 as FYNNEI. The ends were cut back, 5 bases at V and 4 bases at J, with 14 bases in the middle. The CDR3 runs to 14 residues.

The genes are TRBV3-1 (or the pseudogene TRBV3-2) and TRBJ1-3; no reliable D call. The CDR3 length is 14 residues. Germline V gene data show CDR1 as LGHDT and CDR2 as YNNKEL (reference sequence). Trimming pared 4 bases from V and 2 bases from J, leaving 9 bases between. In DNA form, the CDR3 reads TGTGCCAGCAGCCTGAGACAAACTGGAAACACCATATATTTT. Its protein is CASSLRQTGNTIYF.